Listed below are T cell receptor beta chains from one sample, sequenced in a study of T cells in Graves' hyperthyroidism and ophthalmopathy. MiXCR was run by TCRdb on the multiplex PCR reads, yielding one entry per CDR3 protein. The sample yields fewer than 400,000 distinct CDR3 sequences, roughly an eighth seen once. What was sequenced was blood. Every receptor here comes from a middle-aged man with Graves' ophthalmopathy. CDR3s include the opening cysteine and the closing phenylalanine or tryptophan. The D gene is left open where the match is weak. The listing skips clone size in some rows; elsewhere it reads once, few, many or a size class.

cdr3_nt cdr3_aa j_call cdr3_length v_call d_call clone_size
TGTGCCAGCAGCTTCTGGCCCGGCGGCACTAGCGCCCACAATGAGCAGTTCTTC CASSFWPGGTSAHNEQFF TRBJ2-1 18 TRBV7-3 TRBD2 many
TGCGCCAGCAGCCAAAACCCGACAGCCCTTGAGCAGTTCTTC CASSQNPTALEQFF TRBJ2-1 14 TRBV5-1 - many
TGCGCCAGCAGCCATGGTACAGGGGCGGTAGCCAATCAGCCCCAGCATTTT CASSHGTGAVANQPQHF TRBJ1-5 17 TRBV4-1 TRBD1 many
TGTGCCTCCAGAATGGGCTCCTACAATGAGCAGTTCTTC CASRMGSYNEQFF TRBJ2-1 13 TRBV11-3 - many
TGTGCCAGCAGCTGGCCGTCTAGCGGGAGGGCCTCCGGGGAGCTGTTTTTT CASSWPSSGRASGELFF TRBJ2-2 17 TRBV11-2 TRBD2 -
TGTGCCAGCGGACGACGGCTGGGGAACACTGAAGCTTTCTTT CASGRRLGNTEAFF TRBJ1-1 14 TRBV12-3/TRBV12-4 - many
TGTGCCAGCAGCTTATCAGGCGGGAGCAACGATGGCTACACCTTC CASSLSGGSNDGYTF TRBJ1-2 15 TRBV7-9 - once
TGTGCCGGTGTGGGTGTGAGCACTGAAGCTTTCTTT CAGVGVSTEAFF TRBJ1-1 12 TRBV7-9 - many
TGTGCCAGCAGCTTGCCCATCCCGGGACGAGAGACCCAGTACTTC CASSLPIPGRETQYF TRBJ2-5 15 TRBV5-5 - many
TGCGCCAGCAGCCATACCAGGGGAGGCTCTGAAGCTTTCTTT CASSHTRGGSEAFF TRBJ1-1 14 TRBV4-1 - -
TGTGCCAGCAGCCAGCTGACAGAAACAGATACGCAGTATTTT CASSQLTETDTQYF TRBJ2-3 14 TRBV3-1 - many
TGTGCCAGCATTGTAGCGGGAGGGCCGCGGGATACGCAGTATTTT CASIVAGGPRDTQYF TRBJ2-3 15 TRBV2 TRBD2 many
TGCGCCAGCAGCTGGGGACGGTTAGAGGTAAACATTCAGTACTTC CASSWGRLEVNIQYF TRBJ2-4 15 TRBV5-1 - few
TGTGCCAGCAGTTTCTCCCCCACGACCACAGATACGCAGTATTTT CASSFSPTTTDTQYF TRBJ2-3 15 TRBV28 - many
TGCAGTGCCAGAGGCGGAGTGGGTGGCTACACCTTC CSARGGVGGYTF TRBJ1-2 12 TRBV20-1 - many
TGCGCCAGCAGCCCAGGACAGGGGGCCTACGAGCAGTACTTC CASSPGQGAYEQYF TRBJ2-7 14 TRBV5-1 TRBD1 many
TGTGCCAGCACCCGAGGAGCGGGCCGTTACGAGCAGTACTTC CASTRGAGRYEQYF TRBJ2-7 14 TRBV13 - -
TGTGCCAGCAGCTTAGATTATGCTTCCTACGAGCAGTACTTC CASSLDYASYEQYF TRBJ2-7 14 TRBV11-2 - many
TGTGCCAGCAGCCAGTTCGACACCGGGGAGCTGTTTTTT CASSQFDTGELFF TRBJ2-2 13 TRBV14 - many
TGTGCCAGCAGCAAGACAGCCGATTCCTACGAGCAGTACTTC CASSKTADSYEQYF TRBJ2-7 14 TRBV6-1 - many
TGTGCCTGGGCCCTCCGGACAGGGACCTACGAGCAGTACTTC CAWALRTGTYEQYF TRBJ2-7 14 TRBV30 TRBD1 many
TGTGCCAGCAGTGTCGGGGACGGCTCCTACAATGAGCAGTTCTTC CASSVGDGSYNEQFF TRBJ2-1 15 TRBV2 - many
TGTGCCAGCAGTGACGCGAGCTCTGGAAACACCATATATTTT CASSDASSGNTIYF TRBJ1-3 14 TRBV2 - -
TGTGCCAGCAACCATCTTTCAGGGGGTCCTTCCAATGAGCAGTTCTTC CASNHLSGGPSNEQFF TRBJ2-1 16 TRBV12-3/TRBV12-4 TRBD1 many
TGTGCCTGGAATTCAGTTAACACTGAAGCTTTCTTT CAWNSVNTEAFF TRBJ1-1 12 TRBV30 - few
TGTGCCAGCAGCCAAGTTCCGGGACAGGGACAGTTCTTC CASSQVPGQGQFF TRBJ2-1 13 TRBV3-1 TRBD1 many